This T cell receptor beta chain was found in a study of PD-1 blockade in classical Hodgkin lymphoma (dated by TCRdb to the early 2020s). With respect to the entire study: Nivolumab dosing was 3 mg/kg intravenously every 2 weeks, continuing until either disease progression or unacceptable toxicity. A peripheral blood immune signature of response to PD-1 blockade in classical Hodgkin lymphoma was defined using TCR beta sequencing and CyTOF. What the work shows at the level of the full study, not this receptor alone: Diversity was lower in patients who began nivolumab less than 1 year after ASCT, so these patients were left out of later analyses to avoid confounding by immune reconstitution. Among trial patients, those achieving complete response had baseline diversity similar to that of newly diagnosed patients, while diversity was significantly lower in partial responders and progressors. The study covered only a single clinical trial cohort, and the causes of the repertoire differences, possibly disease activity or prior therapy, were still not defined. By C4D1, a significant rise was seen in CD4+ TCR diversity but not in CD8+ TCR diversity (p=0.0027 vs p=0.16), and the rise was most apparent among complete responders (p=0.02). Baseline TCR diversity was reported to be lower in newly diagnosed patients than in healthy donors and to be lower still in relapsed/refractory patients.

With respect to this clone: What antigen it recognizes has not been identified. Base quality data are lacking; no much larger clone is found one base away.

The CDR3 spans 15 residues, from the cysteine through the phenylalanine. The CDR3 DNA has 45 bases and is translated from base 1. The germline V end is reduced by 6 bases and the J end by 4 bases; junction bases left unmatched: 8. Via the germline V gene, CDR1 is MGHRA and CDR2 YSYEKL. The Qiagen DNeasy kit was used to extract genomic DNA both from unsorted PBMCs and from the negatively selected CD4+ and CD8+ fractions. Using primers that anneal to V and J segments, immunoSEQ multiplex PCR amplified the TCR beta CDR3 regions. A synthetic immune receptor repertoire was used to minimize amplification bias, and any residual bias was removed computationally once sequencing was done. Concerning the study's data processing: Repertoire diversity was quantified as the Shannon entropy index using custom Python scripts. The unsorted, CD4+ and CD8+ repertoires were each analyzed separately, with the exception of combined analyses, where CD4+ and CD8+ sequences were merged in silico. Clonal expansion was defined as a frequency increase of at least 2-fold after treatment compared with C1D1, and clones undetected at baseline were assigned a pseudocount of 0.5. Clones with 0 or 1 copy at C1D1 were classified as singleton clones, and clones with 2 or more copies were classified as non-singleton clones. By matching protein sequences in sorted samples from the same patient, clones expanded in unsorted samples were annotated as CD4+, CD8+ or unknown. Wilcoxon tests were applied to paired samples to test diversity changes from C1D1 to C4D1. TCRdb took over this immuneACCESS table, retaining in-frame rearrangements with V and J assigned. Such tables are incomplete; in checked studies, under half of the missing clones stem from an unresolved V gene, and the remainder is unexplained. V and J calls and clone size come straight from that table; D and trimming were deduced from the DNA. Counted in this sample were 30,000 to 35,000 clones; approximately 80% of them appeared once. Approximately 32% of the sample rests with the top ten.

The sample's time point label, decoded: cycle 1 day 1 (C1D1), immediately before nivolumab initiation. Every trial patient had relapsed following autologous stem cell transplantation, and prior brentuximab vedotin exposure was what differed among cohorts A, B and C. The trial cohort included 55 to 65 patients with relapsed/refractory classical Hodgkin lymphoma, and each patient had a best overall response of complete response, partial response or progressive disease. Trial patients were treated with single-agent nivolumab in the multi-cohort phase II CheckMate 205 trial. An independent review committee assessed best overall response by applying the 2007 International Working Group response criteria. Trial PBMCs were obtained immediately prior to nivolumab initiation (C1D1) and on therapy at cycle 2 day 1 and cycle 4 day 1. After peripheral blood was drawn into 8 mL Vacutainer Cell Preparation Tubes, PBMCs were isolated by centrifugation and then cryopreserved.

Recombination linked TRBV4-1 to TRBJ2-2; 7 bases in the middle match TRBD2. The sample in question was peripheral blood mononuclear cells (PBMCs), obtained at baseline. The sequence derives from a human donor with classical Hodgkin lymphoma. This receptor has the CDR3 CASRRLASATGELFF. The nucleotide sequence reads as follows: TGCGCCAGCAGACGACTAGCATCGGCCACCGGGGAGCTGTTTTTT.